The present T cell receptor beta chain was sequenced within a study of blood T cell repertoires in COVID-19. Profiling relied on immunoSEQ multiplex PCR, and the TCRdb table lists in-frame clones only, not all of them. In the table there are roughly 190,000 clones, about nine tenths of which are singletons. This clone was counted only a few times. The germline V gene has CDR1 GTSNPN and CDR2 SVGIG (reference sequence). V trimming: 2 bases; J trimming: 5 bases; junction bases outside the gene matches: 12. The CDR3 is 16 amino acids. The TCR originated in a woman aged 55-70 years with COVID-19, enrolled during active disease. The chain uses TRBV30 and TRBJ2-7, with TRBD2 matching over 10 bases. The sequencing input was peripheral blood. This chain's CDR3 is CAWSPIAGGPPDEQYF. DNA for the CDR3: TGTGCCTGGAGTCCAATAGCGGGAGGCCCGCCAGACGAGCAGTACTTC.